These T cell receptor beta chains were read from a single sample in a study of OX40 agonist ivuxolimab in advanced cancers. Repertoires were generated with immunoSEQ multiplex PCR, while TCRdb's copy carries only in-frame clones and drops some. The sample has about 38,000 clones, 70% to 80% seen once. The sequencing used CD4+ or CD8+ T cells sorted from blood, collected in a trial of the OX40 agonist ivuxolimab. The receptors were gathered from an adult with an advanced solid tumor such as melanoma, head and neck, liver or kidney cancer. CDR3s include the opening cysteine and the closing phenylalanine or tryptophan. D genes are given only for firm matches. A clone size is listed for some rows: how often the clone was seen (once, few, many), or a class if it is expanded.

>TRBJ2-7|TRBV19|NA|once
TGTGCCAGTAGTATAGAGGGGGCGAAGCAGTACTTC
CASSIEGAKQYF
>TRBJ2-3|TRBV29-1|TRBD2|NA
TGCAGCGTTGGGGGACTAGCGGGACGGGCAGATACGCAGTATTTT
CSVGGLAGRADTQYF
>TRBJ2-2|TRBV19|TRBD2|NA
TGTGCCAGTAGTAAACTAGCGGGAGGGCCCGTCGGGGAGCTGTTTTTT
CASSKLAGGPVGELFF
>TRBJ2-6|TRBV18|TRBD2|NA
TGTGCCAGCTCGGCACGACTAGCGGGCTTCTCTGGGGCCAACGTCCTGACTTTC
CASSARLAGFSGANVLTF
>TRBJ2-1|TRBV30|NA|NA
TGTGCCTGGACCTCTCCTAGCGCCCCAAACTACAATGAGCAGTTCTTC
CAWTSPSAPNYNEQFF
>TRBJ1-6|TRBV5-6|NA|NA
TGTGCCAGCAGCTTTGGGGGGTCACCCCTCCACTTT
CASSFGGSPLHF
>TRBJ1-4|TRBV10-3|NA|NA
TGTGCCATCAGTGAGGACAGGACAACTAATGAAAAACTGTTTTTT
CAISEDRTTNEKLFF
>TRBJ2-3|TRBV7-2|TRBD1|NA
TGTGCCAGCAGCCGACTCGGGACAGTCGAAAGCACAGATACGCAGTATTTT
CASSRLGTVESTDTQYF
>TRBJ2-1|TRBV5-1|TRBD2|NA
TGCGCCAGCAGCTCCGGCCCTAGCGGGAGGCTCCAGGGTGAGCAGTTCTTC
CASSSGPSGRLQGEQFF
>TRBJ2-3|TRBV10-2|TRBD2|NA
TGCGCCAGCAGTCGCTCGGGTAGCGGGAGCACAGATACGCAGTATTTT
CASSRSGSGSTDTQYF
>TRBJ1-5|TRBV27|TRBD1|NA
TGTGCCAGCAGTTTAAAGACAGGGGGCTATCAGCCCCAGCATTTT
CASSLKTGGYQPQHF
>TRBJ1-1|TRBV19|NA|NA
TGTGCCAGTAGTATCCTAGACAGCTCCATGAACACTGAAGCTTTCTTT
CASSILDSSMNTEAFF
>TRBJ1-4|TRBV2|NA|NA
TGTGCCAGCAGCTCTCCGGAGGAGGGGGTCAATGAAAAACTGTTTTTT
CASSSPEEGVNEKLFF
>TRBJ1-1|TRBV19|NA|NA
TGTGCCAGTAGTATCCGAAACGGACCTGAAGCTTTCTTT
CASSIRNGPEAFF
>TRBJ2-7|TRBV5-1|NA|NA
TGCGCCAGCAGCTCCTATGTGGCGGGACCCTACGAGCAGTACTTC
CASSSYVAGPYEQYF
>TRBJ2-1|TRBV7-9|NA|NA
TGTGCCAGCAGCTTAGCTAGACTCAATGAGCAGTTCTTC
CASSLARLNEQFF
>TRBJ2-3|TRBV10-2|NA|once
TGCGCCAGCAGGGACCCCACAGATACGCAGTATTTT
CASRDPTDTQYF
>TRBJ1-1|TRBV7-8|NA|NA
TGTGCCAGCAGCTTGACAGAAATGAACACTGAAGCTTTCTTT
CASSLTEMNTEAFF
>TRBJ2-1|TRBV6-1|TRBD1|NA
TGTGCCAGCAGTGCCTCCGGGACAGGGTACCACTACAATGAGCAGTTCTTC
CASSASGTGYHYNEQFF
>TRBJ2-5|TRBV5-1|TRBD2|NA
TGCGCCAGCAGCCACCGGGACTATACCCAAGAGACCCAGTACTTC
CASSHRDYTQETQYF
>TRBJ2-7|TRBV15|TRBD2|NA
TGTGCCACCAGCAGGGGAACCACAGGGTTGATTGGACTAGCGGAAGCCTACGAGCAGTACTTC
CATSRGTTGLIGLAEAYEQYF
>TRBJ1-5|TRBV30|TRBD1|few
TGTGCCTGGAGTGTACAGGGGGGTTTTTCTCAGCCCCAGCATTTT
CAWSVQGGFSQPQHF
>TRBJ2-1|TRBV28|TRBD2|NA
TGTGCCAGTTCTTTAGCGGGATTCGATGAGCAGTTCTTC
CASSLAGFDEQFF
>TRBJ2-3|TRBV28|NA|NA
TGTGCCAGCAGTTTACCAGGGAGAGATACGCAGTATTTT
CASSLPGRDTQYF
>TRBJ2-3|TRBV6-5|NA|once
TGTGCCAGCAGTTACTGGGCGGATACAGATACGCAGTATTTT
CASSYWADTDTQYF
>TRBJ1-2|TRBV6-1|TRBD1|NA
TGTGCCAGCAGCGATGGACAGGGCAACTATGGCTACACCTTC
CASSDGQGNYGYTF
>TRBJ2-1|TRBV29-1|TRBD2|NA
TGCAGCGGGCTGACTAGCGGGAGAGAGCGTGAGCAGTTCTTC
CSGLTSGREREQFF
>TRBJ2-2|TRBV11-2|NA|NA
TGTGCCAGCAGCTCGGGCGCAAAGAACACCGGGGAGCTGTTTTTT
CASSSGAKNTGELFF
>TRBJ2-7|TRBV7-2|TRBD2|NA
TGTGCCAGCAGCTTCAGCTTGGGCGGGAGAAGCGAGCAGTACTTC
CASSFSLGGRSEQYF
>TRBJ2-5|TRBV30|NA|NA
TGTGCCTGGAGTGTAGGGGAGACCCAGTACTTC
CAWSVGETQYF
>TRBJ1-2|TRBV27|NA|NA
TGTGCCAGCAGTACCTCGCCACGACCCGATGGCTACACCTTC
CASSTSPRPDGYTF
>TRBJ2-3|TRBV28|TRBD1|NA
TGTGCCAGCAGACCCGTACAGGGGGCTGGCACAGATACGCAGTATTTT
CASRPVQGAGTDTQYF
>TRBJ1-1|TRBV28|NA|NA
TGTGCCAGCAGACCCCATACGGACACTGAAGCTTTCTTT
CASRPHTDTEAFF
>TRBJ1-1|TRBV5-1|NA|NA
TGCGCCAGCAGCTTATCAGGAATGAACACTGAAGCTTTCTTT
CASSLSGMNTEAFF
>TRBJ2-1|TRBV5-1|TRBD2|NA
TGCGCCAGCAGCCCCGGTAGCGGGTACAATGAGCAGTTCTTC
CASSPGSGYNEQFF
>TRBJ2-1|TRBV5-1|TRBD2|NA
TGCGCCAGCAGTCAACTAGCGGGAGCATACAATGAGCAGTTCTTC
CASSQLAGAYNEQFF
>TRBJ1-5|TRBV6-1|NA|NA
TGTGCCAGCAGTGATCGGTCGGAAGGGTTTCAGCCCCAGCATTTT
CASSDRSEGFQPQHF
>TRBJ1-2|TRBV30|TRBD1|NA
TGTGCCTGGACCTTTTCCGGGACAGCTAACTATGGCTACACCTTC
CAWTFSGTANYGYTF
>TRBJ1-2|TRBV28|TRBD1|NA
TGTGCCAGCAGCCCCCTGGGGACAGACTATGGCTACACCTTC
CASSPLGTDYGYTF
>TRBJ1-2|TRBV30|NA|NA
TGTGCCTGGAGTCTACAAGAGTATGGCTACACCTTC
CAWSLQEYGYTF
>TRBJ1-2|TRBV15|NA|NA
TGTGCCACCAGCATATGCCAGGGGAACGATGGCTACACCTTC
CATSICQGNDGYTF
>TRBJ2-7|TRBV30|TRBD1|few
TGTGCCTGGAGGGACAGGGGGCCTTCCGTCTACGAGCAGTACTTC
CAWRDRGPSVYEQYF
>TRBJ1-3|TRBV5-6|NA|NA
TGTGCCAGCAGCCCTAGGACGGGAGGAAACACCATATATTTT
CASSPRTGGNTIYF